The clone carrying this T cell receptor beta chain was recorded a few times. The protocol was immunoSEQ multiplex PCR, while the TCRdb copy is restricted to in-frame clones and leaves out a portion. The data show about 9,200 clones, 20% to 25% seen once. Indicated treatment: randomized to nivolumab then ipilimumab (arm A) or the reverse (arm B). This record comes from a study of sequential checkpoint blockade in melanoma. Study-level background: TCRβ was sequenced from DNA of 91 pretreatment tumors.

From germline, CDR1 is SGHRS and CDR2 YFSETQ. The junction had 1 base not matched to a gene; V was cut back by 0 bases and J by 3 bases. The CDR3 consists of 16 residues. The J gene is TRBJ2-1, the V gene TRBV5-1, with 12 bases identical to TRBD2. Sequenced here: tumor tissue (inferred from file names), sampled from a patient given nivolumab and ipilimumab in sequence. This sequence originates from a human donor with melanoma. CDR3 loop: CASSLELAGGYNEQFF. The CDR3 region has the DNA TGCGCCAGCAGCTTGGAACTAGCGGGGGGCTACAATGAGCAGTTCTTC.